This T cell receptor (beta chain) was profiled in a study of blood T cell repertoires in COVID-19. Original handling: Reference gene primers were amplified, and this amplification served to estimate nucleated cell counts. Produced via immunoSEQ multiplex PCR; TCRdb's table is partial and in-frame only. The DNA gave D and trimming, while V, J and clone size come from that table. The table shows about 300,000 clones, with 80% to 90% occurring only once. Adults between about 18 and 95 years of age took part from about 24 US areas. The sequence derives from a woman aged 18-29 years who had recovered from COVID-19. The sample was PBMCs or T cells enriched from blood (not recorded which).

DNA for the CDR3: TGTGCCAGTAGTTCCTCCACTTCTAATGAAAAACTGTTTTTT. Amino acid sequence: CASSSSTSNEKLFF. The chain joins TRBV19 to TRBJ1-4; D is uncertain. The CDR3 loop spans 14 amino acids. V was pared by 5 bases and J by 3 bases, with 10 bases between. Germline CDR1 and CDR2: LNHDA and SQIVND (reference sequence).